This T cell receptor (beta chain) was identified during a study of blood T cell repertoires in COVID-19. Study details: Acute-phase and convalescent COVID-19 samples originated in the United States, Italy and Spain. The cDNA or gDNA used as material had been derived from T cells, B-cell-depleted T cells, or PBMCs.

Authors' processing steps: Estimation of nucleated cell counts relied on the amplification of reference gene primers. Only in-frame clones appear in the TCRdb table, and some are missing; sequencing was by immunoSEQ multiplex PCR. Clone size and V and J calls were adopted from that table, with D and trimming inferred from the DNA. The sample has about half a million clones; 70% to 90% are singletons. V gave up 5 bases and J gave up 4 bases, with 14 bases separating them. Germline V gene lookup returns CDR1 LNHDA and CDR2 SQIVND (reference sequence). The CDR3 spans 14 residues. The clonotype was recovered from a human donor in a cohort sampled during active COVID-19. The specimen was peripheral blood. The chain joins TRBV19 to TRBJ2-5; D perhaps matches TRBD1 (5 bases). In DNA, the CDR3 is TGTGCCAGTAGTCCCTTCCAGGGAAGAGAGACCCAGTACTTC. Protein sequence: CASSPFQGRETQYF. Full variable domain (remainder filled in from reference TRBV19 and TRBJ2-5): DGGITQSPKYLFRKEGQNVTLSCEQNLNHDAMYWYRQDPGQGLRLIYYSQIVNDFQKGDIAEGYSVSREKKESFPLTVTSAQKNPTAFYLCASSPFQGRETQYFGPGTRLLVL.